These 2 T cell receptor beta chains came from one sample sequenced in a study of shared clonotypes between healthy human individuals. Clones were read by immunoSEQ multiplex PCR, and TCRdb kept only the in-frame ones, dropping some. The sample lists 2 million to 2.5 million clones, 80% to 95% seen once, with approximately 0.4% in the top ten. The sequenced material came from naive CD4+ T cells from PBMCs. Subset reported: CD45RA+ positively selected. The receptors were sampled from a man between 18 and 35 years old in good health. Some clones in this sample may be carry-over from other donors' samples.

The genes are TRBV21-1 and TRBJ2-4; TRBD2 reflects the table's D call only, with no check against the DNA. TRBV21-1 is marked as a pseudogene. The CDR3 is made up of 15 amino acids. CDR3 sequence reads: CASSWTTGTGNIQYF. CDR3 bases: TGTGCCAGCAGCTGGACGACCGGCACGGGGAACATTCAGTACTTC.

The V gene is TRBV7-2, the J gene TRBJ2-1, with no clear D. V was clipped by 5 bases and J by 2 bases, with 7 bases between them. The germline V gene has CDR1 SGHTA and CDR2 FQGNSA. The CDR3 is 13 amino acids. Here the CDR3 reads CASSPGTYNEQFF. As DNA, the CDR3 is TGTGCCAGCAGCCCAGGAACCTACAATGAGCAGTTCTTC.